This T cell receptor beta chain was profiled in a study of blood T cell repertoires in COVID-19. Study overall: The United States, Italy and Spain were the sources of the acute and convalescent COVID-19 samples. PBMCs, B-cell-depleted T cells, or T cells provided the cDNA or gDNA that made up the material.

In the study's own analysis: From reference gene primer amplification, estimates of nucleated cell counts were derived. Clones were read by immunoSEQ multiplex PCR, and TCRdb kept only the in-frame ones, dropping some. The V and J calls and clone size are taken from that table; D and trimming were inferred from the DNA. The sample includes under 150,000 clones, approximately 80% of them seen just once. Germline CDR1 reads SNHLY; CDR2 reads FYNNEI. The V end was cut by 0 bases, the J end by 7 bases, with 15 bases between. This CDR3 has 15 residues. The clonotype comes from a woman between 50 and 59 years old with acute or convalescent COVID-19. This sequence joins TRBV2 and TRBJ1-1; no firm D call. Input material: peripheral blood. Here the CDR3 DNA reads TGTGCCAGCAGTGAAGCCTCATCCGTAGATGGTGAAGCTTTCTTT. It yields the protein CASSEASSVDGEAFF.